The clone carrying this T cell receptor beta chain came up many times. What it binds is unknown. The CDR3 totals 15 residues. Trimming removed 2 bases from V and 0 bases from J, with 8 bases in between. This entry comes from a study of spatial heterogeneity in lung cancer. Study-level information: Detected sequences consistently included more beta-chain ones than alpha-chain ones. General study findings and limits: It was found that expanded intratumoral alpha and beta TCR counts tracked tumor mutation counts. The counts of expanded TCRs, ubiquitous and regional, tracked ubiquitous and regional nonsynonymous mutations, respectively.

TCRdb re-called the 5' RACE reads with MiXCR, one entry per CDR3 protein. Of about 30,000 distinct CDR3 sequences in the sample, around 6.5% were seen once. The sample's time point: sample taken at primary tumor resection. The donors comprised some 70 untreated early-stage non-small cell lung cancer patients. The input material, whole RNA from tumor, nontumor lung or frozen PBMC, was sequenced unsorted. This TCR was recovered from a male donor with early-stage non-small cell lung cancer. The sequencing here drew on lung tumor tissue, taken at surgery. The gene calls are TRBV12-3 or TRBV12-4 and TRBJ2-4; D is unclear. Here the CDR3 reads CASSLMRLAKNIQYF. CDR3 nucleotide sequence: TGTGCCAGCAGTTTAATGCGGTTAGCCAAAAACATTCAGTACTTC.